This T cell receptor (beta chain) originates from a study of CD8 T cells in ankylosing spondylitis. General study points: Matched synovial fluid from ankylosing spondylitis patients was reported to be enriched for disease-linked clones.

MiXCR was run by TCRdb on the 5' RACE reads, yielding one entry per CDR3 protein. The repertoire includes approximately 220,000 distinct CDR3 sequences, 25% to 30% of them detected once, and under 7% sits in the top ten. CDR1 and CDR2 (germline): SGHTA, FQGTGA. V lost 5 bases and J lost 7; bases outside the gene matches: 18. This CDR3 contains 18 residues. At least ten counts were recorded for this clonotype. Its specificity is unknown. Sequenced sample: blood, either unsorted or a sorted T cell fraction (not recorded which). The receptor was isolated from a male donor with ankylosing spondylitis or in good health (not recorded which). The chain is built from TRBV7-3 and TRBJ2-1, with 9 bases identical to TRBD2. CDR3 sequence reads: CASSRSGAGGYDLNEQFF. CDR3 nucleotide sequence: TGTGCCAGCAGCCGATCGGGAGCGGGAGGTTATGATTTGAATGAGCAGTTCTTC.